These 19 T cell receptor beta chains came from one sample sequenced in a study of shared clonotypes between healthy human individuals. The repertoire was sequenced with immunoSEQ multiplex PCR; TCRdb's copy has only in-frame clones and lacks some. The table includes about a million clones, 60% to 85% detected once. Sample: memory CD4+ T cells sorted from blood. Subset defined: CD45RA-negative fraction. These TCRs come from a man between 18 and 35 years old in good health.

The chain recombines TRBV6-5 with TRBJ2-7; D unresolved. This CDR3 spans 15 amino acids. Trimming took off 3 bases at V and 2 bases at J, with 14 bases between the two ends. Germline V gene data show CDR1 as MNHEY and CDR2 as SVGAGI. CDR3 region: CASSYRVGRTYEQYF. The CDR3 DNA is TGTGCCAGCAGTTATAGGGTTGGCAGGACCTACGAGCAGTACTTC.

V is TRBV7-3 and J is TRBJ2-2; D not certain. Germline lookup yields CDR1 SGHTA and CDR2 FQGTGA. V was shortened by 5 bases and J by 7 bases, with 8 bases between the two germline ends. The CDR3 extends over 12 amino acids. The CDR3 coding sequence is TGTGCCAGCAGCGCCACGGTCGGGGAGCTGTTTTTT. Its protein product is CASSATVGELFF. Complete variable domain (other parts from reference TRBV7-3 and TRBJ2-2): GAGVSQTPSNKVTEKGKYVELRCDPISGHTALYWYRQSLGQGPEFLIYFQGTGAADDSGLPNDRFFAVRPEGSVSTLKIQRTERGDSAVYLCASSATVGELFFGEGSRLTVL.

This clone has only a few counts. The rearrangement joins TRBV10-3 to TRBJ1-1, with TRBD1 matching over 7 bases. CDR1 is ENHRY, CDR2 SYGVKD, per germline. The V segment lost 10 bases and the J segment 4 bases; nucleotides outside the gene matches: 12. This CDR3 spans 14 amino acids. As DNA, the CDR3 is TGTGCCACCGGACGACAGGGAATCGGCACTGAAGCTTTCTTT. Protein: CATGRQGIGTEAFF.

The chain couples TRBV29-1 to TRBJ2-1, with a tentative D call TRBD1 (6 bases). The germline V and J ends were trimmed by 3 bases and 4 bases, with 10 bases remaining between them. CDR1 and CDR2 (germline): SQVTM, ANQGSEA. CDR3 length equals 13 residues. Written as DNA, the CDR3 is TGCAGCGTTGACAGGGGCGGATACAATGAGCAGTTCTTC. It translates to CSVDRGGYNEQFF.

The rearrangement joins TRBV7-3 to TRBJ2-7; TRBD1 is a possible D gene (5 bases). There are 13 residues in the CDR3. Trimming shortened V by 4 bases and J by 9 bases, and 16 bases separated the two germline ends. Germline V gives CDR1 SGHTA, CDR2 FQGTGA. The CDR3 region has the DNA TGTGCCAGCAGCTACCTCCCAGGGCCTGCGCAGTACTTC. Protein product: CASSYLPGPAQYF.

This clone was counted once. CDR3 coding DNA: TGCGCCAGCAGCAGCGGAAGCTCCCCCTCCTACAATGAGCAGTTCTTC. It specifies CASSSGSSPSYNEQFF. The V gene is TRBV5-1, the J gene TRBJ2-1; D perhaps matches TRBD2 (5 bases). This CDR3 has 16 amino acids. Germline lookup yields CDR1 SGHRS and CDR2 YFSETQ. The V and J ends lost 4 bases and 0 bases respectively, with 14 bases between them. Combining the CDR3 with reference TRBV5-1 and TRBJ2-1 gives the whole variable domain KAGVTQTPRYLIKTRGQQVTLSCSPISGHRSVSWYQQTPGQGLQFLFEYFSETQRNKGNFPGRFSGRQFSNSRSEMNVSTLELGDSALYLCASSSGSSPSYNEQFFGPGTRLTVL.

V usage is TRBV9 and J usage is TRBJ2-3, with 7 nucleotides matching TRBD2. Trimming at V came to 3 bases and at J to 2 bases, leaving 15 bases not matched to a gene. CDR3 length equals 18 residues. Germline V lookup: CDR1 SGDLS, CDR2 YYNGEE. The CDR3 reads CASSARRSLAEFTDTQYF. Written as DNA, the CDR3 is TGTGCCAGCAGCGCGCGGAGGAGTCTAGCGGAGTTCACAGATACGCAGTATTTT.

This clone was found a few times. This could be a read error, since a much larger clone is one nucleotide away. The chain combines TRBV6-4 with TRBJ2-2; no clear D gene. The length of the CDR3 is 12 residues. Per germline, CDR1 MRHNA and CDR2 SNTAGT. V was shortened by 5 bases and J by 1 base, with 2 bases between the two germline ends. The CDR3 DNA reads TGTGCCAGCAGTCAGAACACCGGGGAGCTGTTTTTT. This encodes CASSQNTGELFF.

The chain combines TRBV5-1 with TRBJ2-3, with 10 bases aligning to TRBD1. Germline V lookup: CDR1 SGHRS, CDR2 YFSETQ. V trimming: 0 bases; J trimming: 14 bases; junction bases outside the gene matches: 6. This CDR3 contains 13 residues. The CDR3 DNA sequence: TGCGCCAGCAGCTTGGCGGGGACAGGGGCCGGGTATTTT. It codes for CASSLAGTGAGYF.

This sequence joins TRBV19 and TRBJ1-5; no clear D. This CDR3 comprises 14 residues. Germline V CDR1 and CDR2: LNHDA, SQIVND (reference sequence). V lost 2 bases to trimming and J lost 7 bases, with 12 bases between them. CDR3 residues: CASSISPLGQPQHF. The CDR3 bases are TGTGCCAGTAGTATATCTCCCCTAGGCCAGCCCCAGCATTTT.

V gene TRBV6-5 combines with J gene TRBJ2-7, with 9 bases that match TRBD1. The V gene end was trimmed by 8 bases and the J gene end by 2 bases; junction bases not matched to a gene: 4. CDR1 MNHEY and CDR2 SVGAGI come from the germline V gene. The CDR3 consists of 13 residues. CDR3 sequence: CASARDRAYEQYF. DNA of the CDR3: TGTGCCAGCGCTAGGGACAGGGCCTACGAGCAGTACTTC.

V and J are TRBV25-1 and TRBJ1-2; 7 bases fit TRBD1. The CDR3 loop spans 16 amino acids. The V gene end was trimmed by 5 bases and the J gene end by 2 bases; junction bases not matched to a gene: 11. Germline CDR1 and CDR2: MGHDK and SYGVNS. The chain's CDR3 is CASSKTGTDINYGYTF. CDR3 sequence (DNA): TGTGCCAGCAGTAAAACCGGGACAGACATAAACTATGGCTACACCTTC.

CDR3: CASSLAQGTGANVLTF. The CDR3 DNA follows: TGTGCCAGCAGCTTAGCCCAGGGAACCGGGGCCAACGTCCTGACTTTC. This sequence joins TRBV7-9 and TRBJ2-6; maybe TRBD1 (5 bases). Germline loops: CDR1 SEHNR, CDR2 FQNEAQ (reference sequence). V lost 0 bases and J lost 4, with 10 bases in between. This CDR3 is built from 16 residues.

The chain recombines TRBV6-1 with TRBJ1-5; perhaps TRBD1 as D (5 bases). V gave up 10 bases and J gave up 4 bases, with 14 bases separating them. The V gene's germline CDR1 is MNHNS and CDR2 SASEGT. The CDR3 has 13 amino acids. In DNA, the CDR3 is TGTGCCACCACAGGATTAGGTAATCAGCCCCAGCATTTT. Translation: CATTGLGNQPQHF.

The chain couples TRBV19 to TRBJ2-6; D unclear. Germline assignment: CDR1 LNHDA and CDR2 SQIVND (reference sequence). V was clipped by 3 bases and J by 2 bases, with 11 bases between them. The CDR3 covers 16 residues. The CDR3 DNA sequence: TGTGCCAGTAGTATGTCCAGTTTGCCTGGGGCCAACGTCCTGACTTTC. This gives the protein CASSMSSLPGANVLTF.

This chain links TRBV6-1 with TRBJ1-1, with D hard to call. Trimming removed 0 bases at V and 11 bases at J, with 13 bases between. This CDR3 contains 13 residues. From germline, CDR1 is MNHNS and CDR2 SASEGT. CDR3: CASSEAVLLRAFF. In DNA, the CDR3 is TGTGCCAGCAGTGAAGCTGTTCTTCTGAGGGCTTTCTTT.

V is TRBV18 and J is TRBJ2-6; D unclear. The CDR3 is 17 amino acids. Germline V gives CDR1 KGHSH, CDR2 LQKENI. Trimming removed 1 base from V and 2 bases from J, with 12 bases in between. The CDR3 spells CASSPLEENPGANVLTF. CDR3 in DNA: TGTGCCAGCTCACCACTGGAAGAGAACCCTGGGGCCAACGTCCTGACTTTC.

This clone occurred a few times. V usage is TRBV9 and J usage is TRBJ1-2, with 7 nucleotides matching TRBD1. The CDR3 length is 14 residues. Germline-derived CDR1 and CDR2 are SGDLS and YYNGEE. The V gene end was trimmed by 4 bases and the J gene end by 5 bases; junction bases not matched to a gene: 8. This chain's CDR3 is CASSSGQEKYGYTF. The CDR3 DNA sequence: TGTGCCAGCAGCTCTGGACAGGAAAAATATGGCTACACCTTC.

Note on this clone: Other DNA sequences in this sample translate to the same CDR3. In DNA form, the CDR3 reads TGTGCCAGCAGTGTTAGACAGGGAGACCAGCCCCAGCATTTT. This gives the protein CASSVRQGDQPQHF. The chain links TRBV6-1 to TRBJ1-5; 7 bases are a match to TRBD1. The germline V gene encodes CDR1 MNHNS and CDR2 SASEGT. V gave up 4 bases and J gave up 7 bases; unmatched junction bases: 7. CDR3 length: 14 residues.